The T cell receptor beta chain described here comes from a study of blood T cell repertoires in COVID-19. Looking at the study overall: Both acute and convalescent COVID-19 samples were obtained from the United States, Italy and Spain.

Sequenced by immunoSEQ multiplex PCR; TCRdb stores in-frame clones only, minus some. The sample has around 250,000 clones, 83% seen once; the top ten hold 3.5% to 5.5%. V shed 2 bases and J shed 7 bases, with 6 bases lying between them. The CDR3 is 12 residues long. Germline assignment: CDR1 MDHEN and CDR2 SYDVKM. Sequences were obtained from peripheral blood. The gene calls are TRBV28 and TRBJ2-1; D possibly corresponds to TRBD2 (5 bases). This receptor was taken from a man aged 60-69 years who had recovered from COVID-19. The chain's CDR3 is CASSLGLNEQFF. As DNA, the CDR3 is TGTGCCAGCAGTTTAGGACTGAATGAGCAGTTCTTC. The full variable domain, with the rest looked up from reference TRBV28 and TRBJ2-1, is DVKVTQSSRYLVKRTGEKVFLECVQDMDHENMFWYRQDPGLGLRLIYFSYDVKMKEKGDIPEGYSVSREKKERFSLILESASTNQTSMYLCASSLGLNEQFFGPGTRLTVL.